This T cell receptor (beta chain) was captured in a study of T cells after yellow fever vaccination. It was through 5'RACE template switching that TCR cDNA was made, with a universal primer site and UMIs added. TCRdb reprocessed the 5' RACE reads via MiXCR and lists one record per CDR3 protein. The sample yields 300,000 to 350,000 distinct CDR3 sequences, 3% to 4.5% seen once. The V gene end was trimmed by 7 bases and the J gene end by 5 bases; junction bases not matched to a gene: 12. The CDR3 runs to 16 residues. The receptor's source is a man younger than 35 who received the YFV17D yellow fever vaccine. The gene calls are TRBV12-3 or TRBV12-4 and TRBJ2-3; 10 nucleotides line up with TRBD2. The sample in question was PBMCs, obtained 5 days after the yellow fever booster vaccination. The CDR3 is CASKGSGLAGVDTQYF. The CDR3 DNA reads as TGTGCCAGCAAGGGATCTGGGCTAGCGGGGGTAGATACGCAGTATTTT.